Shown below are 21 T cell receptor beta chains from a single sample sequenced in a study of T cells in Graves' hyperthyroidism and ophthalmopathy. The TCR beta CDR3 regions underwent amplification using RNA transcripts as the source. Primed by the HTBI set, a first-round RT-PCR was run on the TCR CDR3. Each CDR3 protein is one row after TCRdb ran MiXCR on the multiplex PCR reads. Of 600,000 to 900,000 distinct CDR3 sequences in the sample, about a sixth were seen once. Input material: blood. Receptor source: a young man with Graves' hyperthyroidism.

A few counts support this clonotype. The genes are TRBV29-1 and TRBJ1-1; D possibly corresponds to TRBD1 (6 bases). This CDR3 comprises 11 residues. Trimming left V 6 bases short and J 2 bases short, with 7 bases between. The germline CDR1 and CDR2 sequences are SQVTM and ANQGSEA. CDR3 nucleotide sequence: TGCAGCGTCGGGACAAACACTGAAGCTTTCTTT. Translated, it gives CSVGTNTEAFF.

This clonotype turned up a few times. The rearrangement links TRBV11-2 to TRBJ1-3, with 8 bases that match TRBD1. The CDR3 totals 16 residues. The V segment lost 5 bases and the J segment 2 bases; nucleotides outside the gene matches: 8. Germline assignment: CDR1 SGHAT and CDR2 FQNNGV. The CDR3 DNA reads TGTGCCAGCAGCGGCGGGGGACAGGAGGCTGGAAACACCATATATTTT. This sequence encodes CASSGGGQEAGNTIYF.

This clonotype was seen once. The V call is TRBV28, the J call TRBJ1-1; possible D gene TRBD1, 6 bases. The CDR3 length is 16 residues. Trimming took off 3 bases at V and 0 bases at J, with 14 bases between the two ends. Germline CDR1 is MDHEN and CDR2 is SYDVKM. CDR3 DNA sequence: TGTGCCAGCAGTTTTCATGCGACAGGTGTGAACACTGAAGCTTTCTTT. Its translation: CASSFHATGVNTEAFF.

This clonotype was picked up many times. J is TRBJ2-1 and V is TRBV2; D might be TRBD2 (6 bases). CDR3 length: 14 residues. The germline V gene encodes CDR1 SNHLY and CDR2 FYNNEI. The ends were cut back, 7 bases at V and 8 bases at J, with 18 bases in the middle. The CDR3 loop is CASIFEKTSDEQFF. The DNA for the CDR3 is TGTGCCAGCATCTTCGAGAAGACTAGTGATGAGCAGTTCTTC.

J is TRBJ2-2 and V is TRBV20-1, with 12 nucleotides matching TRBD2. The CDR3 consists of 16 residues. Germline V CDR1 and CDR2: DFQATT, SNEGSKA (reference sequence). Trimming at V came to 1 base and at J to 4 bases, leaving 4 bases not matched to a gene. CDR3 in amino acids: CSARVASGRATGELFF. The CDR3 DNA reads as TGCAGTGCTAGAGTGGCTAGCGGGAGGGCCACCGGGGAGCTGTTTTTT.

The rearrangement joins TRBV5-4 to TRBJ1-1; TRBD1 is a possible D gene (5 bases). Germline V CDR1 and CDR2: SGHNT, YYREEE (reference sequence). This CDR3 contains 16 residues. V was pared by 1 base and J by 4 bases, with 17 bases between. CDR3 DNA sequence: TGTGCCAGCAGCTTGAGACCCCAGGGAAGGAGCACTGAAGCTTTCTTT. Its protein product is CASSLRPQGRSTEAFF.

This clonotype was counted ten times or more. V is TRBV15 and J is TRBJ1-2; tentative D call: TRBD1 (5 bases). The germline V and J ends were trimmed by 0 bases and 4 bases, with 9 bases remaining between them. Germline V gene data show CDR1 as LNHNV and CDR2 as YYDKDF (reference sequence). The CDR3 spans 14 residues. Here the CDR3 DNA reads TGTGCCACCAGCAGAGAGGGAGGGACCTATGGCTACACCTTC. Amino acid sequence: CATSREGGTYGYTF.

The table lists this clonotype with a few counts. The V call is TRBV6-1, the J call TRBJ2-3; a weak D match, TRBD2 (6 bases). Trimming removed 6 bases at V and 13 bases at J, with 17 bases between. The CDR3 is 12 amino acids. The V gene's germline CDR1 is MNHNS and CDR2 SASEGT. The CDR3 protein is CASSSPIGGEYF. In nucleotides, the CDR3 is TGTGCCAGCAGCTCCCCCATAGGCGGGGAGTATTTT.

Notes on this clonotype: A much larger clonotype is one base distant, so this may be a read error. The rearrangement joins TRBV6-1 to TRBJ2-7; no firm D call. Germline CDR1 and CDR2: MNHNS and SASEGT. The CDR3 is 12 residues long. CDR3 nucleotide sequence: TGTGCCAACAGTATGGATCGCTACGAGCAGTACTTC. It specifies CANSMDRYEQYF.

This chain links TRBV7-2 with TRBJ1-5; no reliable D call. The germline gives CDR1 SGHTA, CDR2 FQGNSA. The CDR3 covers 13 residues. Trimming stripped 4 bases from V and 7 bases from J, with 11 bases between. The CDR3 coding sequence is TGTGCCAGCAGCTCCCGTTGGGCGCAGCCCCAGCATTTT. Translation gives CASSSRWAQPQHF.

This clonotype was recorded a few times. The rearrangement links TRBV20-1 to TRBJ2-1; D not resolved. V lost 6 bases to trimming and J lost 5 bases, with 20 bases between them. The V gene's germline CDR1 is DFQATT and CDR2 SNEGSKA (reference sequence). There are 15 residues in the CDR3. This CDR3 reads CSASLAASRDNEQFF. In DNA form, the CDR3 reads TGCAGTGCCTCCTTGGCGGCTAGTCGAGACAATGAGCAGTTCTTC.

The rearrangement links TRBV6-5 to TRBJ1-4; 8 nucleotides line up with TRBD1. The CDR3 is made up of 17 amino acids. The trim removed 2 bases at V and 0 bases at J, leaving 5 bases unmatched. Germline V lookup: CDR1 MNHEY, CDR2 SVGAGI. The CDR3 bases are TGTGCCAGCAGTTACGGGGGGACAGGAACAACTAATGAAAAACTGTTTTTT. Translating it yields CASSYGGTGTTNEKLFF.

This clonotype came up a few times. The J gene is TRBJ2-7, the V gene TRBV4-1; tentative D call: TRBD2 (5 bases). There are 14 residues in the CDR3. Germline V gene sequence: CDR1 MGHRA, CDR2 YSYEKL. The V and J ends lost 4 bases and 3 bases respectively, with 13 bases between them. The CDR3 DNA is TGCGCCAGCAGCCCAGTTAACGGGATCTACGAGCAGTACTTC. It encodes CASSPVNGIYEQYF.

This clonotype was observed many times. The V and J genes are TRBV18 and TRBJ2-3; the D call may be TRBD1 or TRBD2 (5 bases each). Deletions cut 3 bases from V and 0 bases from J, with 19 bases between. Germline V gene sequence: CDR1 KGHSH, CDR2 LQKENI. The CDR3 runs to 18 residues. The CDR3 DNA reads TGTGCCAGCTCACCCTTTTCAGGGACCGATCCTAGCACAGATACGCAGTATTTT. This encodes CASSPFSGTDPSTDTQYF.

A remark on this clonotype: A much larger clone lies one base from this, so it may be a read error. The chain uses TRBV12-3 or TRBV12-4 and TRBJ1-5; weak D call: TRBD1 (5 bases). The CDR3 runs 15 residues. V was trimmed by 4 bases and J by 3 bases, leaving 13 bases between them. In DNA, the CDR3 is TGTGCCAGCAGTTCCCTTATCGGGGCCAATCAGCCCCAGCATTTT. This codes for CASSSLIGANQPQHF.

This clonotype has a count of ten or more. J is TRBJ2-7 and V is TRBV11-3; no reliable D call. The CDR3 sequence is 14 residues long. V lost 5 bases and J 5 bases, leaving 16 bases between the germline ends. Germline-derived CDR1 and CDR2 are SGHNT and YENEEA. The CDR3, as DNA: TGTGCCAGCAGCCCACTGAAGGGTAGGAACGAGCAGTACTTC. Its translation is CASSPLKGRNEQYF.

The chain has TRBV20-1 and TRBJ1-5, with D unclear. CDR3 length equals 12 residues. Per germline, CDR1 DFQATT and CDR2 SNEGSKA (reference sequence). V was trimmed by 3 bases and J by 3 bases, leaving 6 bases between them. CDR3 in amino acids: CSASSFNQPQHF. CDR3 DNA: TGCAGTGCTAGTTCTTTCAATCAGCCCCAGCATTTT.

This clonotype was recorded many times. The CDR3, as DNA: TGTGCCAGCAGCCAAGCCAGCCATGACTGGTGGGAGCAGTACTTC. Translated, it gives CASSQASHDWWEQYF. The chain is built from TRBV12-3 or TRBV12-4 and TRBJ2-7; D not certain. This CDR3 region has 15 residues. The ends were cut back, 6 bases at V and 7 bases at J, with 22 bases in the middle.

This clonotype was counted at least ten times. The chain recombines TRBV7-9 with TRBJ2-7; D is perhaps TRBD1 (5 bases). Germline V gives CDR1 SEHNR, CDR2 FQNEAQ (reference sequence). Trimming removed 10 bases at V and 0 bases at J, with 10 bases between. The CDR3 runs to 12 residues. The CDR3 reads CATGALSYEQYF. The DNA for the CDR3 is TGTGCCACTGGGGCACTCTCCTACGAGCAGTACTTC.

There are many counts of this clonotype. The V call is TRBV11-1, the J call TRBJ2-1, with 12 bases fitting TRBD2. The CDR3 covers 16 residues. The germline CDR1 and CDR2 sequences are SGHAT and FQDESV (reference sequence). Trimming cost V 3 bases and J 4 bases; bases outside gene matches: 4. CDR3 in DNA: TGTGCCAGCAGCTTCGGACTAGCGGGAATGTACAATGAGCAGTTCTTC. It yields the protein CASSFGLAGMYNEQFF.

This clonotype was seen repeatedly, ten times or more. V is TRBV9 and J is TRBJ2-7, with a possible D match to TRBD2 (5 bases). V was pared by 4 bases and J by 3 bases, with 14 bases between. CDR1 and CDR2 (germline): SGDLS, YYNGEE. This CDR3 contains 14 residues. CDR3 sequence reads: CASSSEGADYEQYF. The CDR3, as DNA: TGTGCCAGCAGCTCAGAGGGCGCTGACTACGAGCAGTACTTC.